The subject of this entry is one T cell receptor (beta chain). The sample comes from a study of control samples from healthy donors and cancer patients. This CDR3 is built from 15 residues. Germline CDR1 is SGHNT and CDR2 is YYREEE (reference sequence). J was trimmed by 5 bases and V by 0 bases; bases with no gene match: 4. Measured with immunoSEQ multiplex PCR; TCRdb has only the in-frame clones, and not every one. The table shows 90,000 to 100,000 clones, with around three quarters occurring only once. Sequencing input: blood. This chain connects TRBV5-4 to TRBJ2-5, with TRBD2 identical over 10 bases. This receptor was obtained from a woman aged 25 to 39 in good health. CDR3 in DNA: TGTGCCAGCAGCTTGGGGAGCGGGGGGGCGGAGACCCAGTACTTC. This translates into CASSLGSGGAETQYF.